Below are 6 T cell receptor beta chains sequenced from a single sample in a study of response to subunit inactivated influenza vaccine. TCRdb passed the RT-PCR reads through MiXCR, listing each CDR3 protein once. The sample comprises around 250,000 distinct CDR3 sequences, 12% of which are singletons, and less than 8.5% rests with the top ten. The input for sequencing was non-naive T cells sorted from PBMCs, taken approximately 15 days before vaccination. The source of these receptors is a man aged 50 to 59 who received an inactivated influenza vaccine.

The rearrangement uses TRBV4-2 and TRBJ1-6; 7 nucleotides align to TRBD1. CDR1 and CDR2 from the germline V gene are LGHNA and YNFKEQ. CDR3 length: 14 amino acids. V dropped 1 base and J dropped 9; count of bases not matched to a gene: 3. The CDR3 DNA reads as TGTGCCAGCAGCCAAGGTGACAGGGTTTCACCCCTCCACTTT. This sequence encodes CASSQGDRVSPLHF.

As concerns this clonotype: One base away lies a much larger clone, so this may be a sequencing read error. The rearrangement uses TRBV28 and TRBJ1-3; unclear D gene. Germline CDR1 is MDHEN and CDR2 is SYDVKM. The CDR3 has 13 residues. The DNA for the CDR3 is TGTGTCAGCATAAGGGCAGCTGGAAACACCATATATTTT. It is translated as CVSIRAAGNTIYF.

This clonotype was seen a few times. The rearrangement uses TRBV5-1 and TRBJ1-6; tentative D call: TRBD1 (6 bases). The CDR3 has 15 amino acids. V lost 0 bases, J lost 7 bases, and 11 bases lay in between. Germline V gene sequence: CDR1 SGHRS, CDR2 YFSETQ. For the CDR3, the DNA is TGCGCCAGCAGCTTGGATAGGACAGAGAATTCACCCCTCCACTTT. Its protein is CASSLDRTENSPLHF.

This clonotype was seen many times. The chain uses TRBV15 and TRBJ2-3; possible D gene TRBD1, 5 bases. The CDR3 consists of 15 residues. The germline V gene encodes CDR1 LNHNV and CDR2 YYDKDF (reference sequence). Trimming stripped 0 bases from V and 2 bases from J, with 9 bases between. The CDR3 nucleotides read TGTGCCACCAGCAGAGAAAACAGGCTCACAGATACGCAGTATTTT. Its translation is CATSRENRLTDTQYF.

The CDR3 region is CASSTPLGANVLTF. The CDR3 DNA reads as TGTGCCAGCAGTACACCCCTTGGGGCCAACGTCCTGACTTTC. The chain combines TRBV28 with TRBJ2-6, with D unresolved. CDR1 and CDR2 from the germline V gene are MDHEN and SYDVKM. This CDR3 contains 14 residues. Trimming removed 5 bases at V and 3 bases at J, with 8 bases between.

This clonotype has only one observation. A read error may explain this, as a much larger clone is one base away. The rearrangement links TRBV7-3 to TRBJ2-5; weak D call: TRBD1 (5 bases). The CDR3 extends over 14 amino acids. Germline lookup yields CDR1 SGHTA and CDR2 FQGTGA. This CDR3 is CAGSVYQGSGTQYF. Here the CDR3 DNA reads TGTGCCGGCAGCGTTTATCAGGGTTCTGGGACCCAGTACTTC.